What follows are 10 T cell receptor beta chains derived from one specimen sequenced in a study of Graves' ophthalmopathy and Graves' hyperthyroidism. Amplification targeted the TCR beta CDR3 regions, with RNA transcripts as the source material. Investigators did first-round RT-PCR with HTBI primers, then second-round multiplex PCR. TCRdb ran MiXCR on the multiplex PCR reads and lists one entry per CDR3 protein. The sample has hundreds of thousands of distinct CDR3 sequences, 35% to 50% seen once. The sequencing input was peripheral blood. Receptors originate from an adult man with Graves' ophthalmopathy.

This chain joins TRBV7-3 and TRBJ2-1; TRBD1 matches 8 bases. This CDR3 comprises 13 residues. The germline CDR1 and CDR2 sequences are SGHTA and FQGTGA. V shed 7 bases, J shed 3 bases, and the junction held 2 bases outside the gene matches. This chain's CDR3 is CASKTGDYNEQFF. The CDR3 nucleotides are TGTGCCAGCAAGACAGGGGACTACAATGAGCAGTTCTTC. Combining the CDR3 with reference TRBV7-3 and TRBJ2-1 gives the whole variable domain GAGVSQTPSNKVTEKGKYVELRCDPISGHTALYWYRQSLGQGPEFLIYFQGTGAADDSGLPNDRFFAVRPEGSVSTLKIQRTERGDSAVYLCASKTGDYNEQFFGPGTRLTVL.

This chain links TRBV29-1 with TRBJ1-2; 7 bases are shared with TRBD1. Germline lookup yields CDR1 SQVTM and CDR2 ANQGSEA. The CDR3 is made up of 13 amino acids. The V segment lost 5 bases and the J segment 8 bases; nucleotides outside the gene matches: 11. Here the CDR3 DNA reads TGCAGCGTTAGCAGGGGACAGCTTCTCGGCTACACCTTC. Its protein product is CSVSRGQLLGYTF.

Ten or more counts support this clonotype. The V call is TRBV6-6, the J call TRBJ1-1, with TRBD1 matching 7 bases. V was pared by 5 bases and J by 6 bases, with 6 bases of the junction left unmatched. The germline CDR1 and CDR2 sequences are MNHNY and SVGAGI (reference sequence). This CDR3 region has 13 residues. CDR3 loop: CASSTTGSSEAFF. The CDR3 DNA sequence: TGTGCCAGCAGTACGACAGGGAGCTCTGAAGCTTTCTTT.

Many counts were recorded for this clonotype. The rearrangement joins TRBV12-3 or TRBV12-4 to TRBJ2-7; 7 positions agree with TRBD2. The CDR3 has 13 amino acids. Unmatched junction bases numbered 4, after V lost 5 bases and J lost 3 bases. The CDR3 spells CASSPTSFYEQYF. CDR3 coding DNA: TGTGCCAGCAGTCCGACTAGCTTCTACGAGCAGTACTTC.

A remark on this clonotype: One junction end disagrees with the germline gene, perhaps due to a read error. The V gene is TRBV5-1, the J gene TRBJ1-1, with TRBD1 matching over 7 bases. Germline V lookup: CDR1 SGHRS, CDR2 YFSETQ. The CDR3 length is 12 residues. The CDR3 is CASSSTGAEALF. Written as DNA, the CDR3 is TGCGCCAGCAGCAGCACAGGGGCGGAAGCTCTCTTT. Variable domain in full (rest from reference TRBV5-1 and TRBJ1-1): KAGVTQTPRYLIKTRGQQVTLSCSPISGHRSVSWYQQTPGQGLQFLFEYFSETQRNKGNFPGRFSGRQFSNSRSEMNVSTLELGDSALYLCASSSTGAEALFGQGTRLTVV.

The chain couples TRBV6-5 to TRBJ1-6; 7 bases fit TRBD1. Germline V lookup: CDR1 MNHEY, CDR2 SVGAGI. With 7 bases clipped from V and 7 bases from J, the junction kept 7 bases outside the gene matches. The CDR3 is 14 residues long. The chain's CDR3 is CASTRDRLNSPLHF. In nucleotides, the CDR3 is TGTGCCAGCACCAGGGACAGATTAAATTCACCCCTCCACTTT.

This clonotype was seen a handful of times. Given a much more abundant clone one base away, this may be a read error. J is TRBJ2-2 and V is TRBV24-1, with D tentatively TRBD1 or TRBD2 (5 bases each). Germline V gives CDR1 KGHDR, CDR2 SFDVKD. The CDR3 sequence is 11 residues long. Trimming took off 5 bases at V and 12 bases at J, with 9 bases between the two ends. The CDR3 is CATSVTGQLFF. In DNA, the CDR3 is TGTGCCACCAGTGTAACGGGACAGCTGTTTTTT.

The gene calls are TRBV20-1 and TRBJ1-3; 8 nucleotides line up with TRBD1. Germline V lookup: CDR1 DFQATT, CDR2 SNEGSKA (reference sequence). V gave up 4 bases and J gave up 0 bases; unmatched junction bases: 8. The CDR3 runs 16 residues. CDR3 protein: CSATPGQESSGNTIYF. CDR3 nucleotides: TGCAGTGCTACGCCGGGACAGGAAAGCTCTGGAAACACCATATATTTT.

The V gene is TRBV10-3, the J gene TRBJ1-3; weak D call: TRBD1 (5 bases). CDR1 and CDR2 (germline): ENHRY, SYGVKD. The germline V and J ends were trimmed by 10 bases and 0 bases, with 16 bases remaining between them. The length of the CDR3 is 15 residues. The CDR3 DNA sequence: TGTGCCAGCAGACCGACAGACTCCTCTGGAAACACCATATATTTT. Amino acid sequence: CASRPTDSSGNTIYF.

This chain links TRBV29-1 with TRBJ2-7; D possibly matches TRBD1 or TRBD2 (5 bases each). CDR3 length: 12 residues. Germline assignment: CDR1 SQVTM and CDR2 ANQGSEA. V lost 6 bases and J 7 bases, leaving 16 bases between the germline ends. CDR3 sequence reads: CSVGDGYNEQYF. The CDR3, as DNA: TGCAGCGTCGGGGACGGATACAATGAGCAGTACTTC.